This T cell receptor (beta chain) was identified during a study of blood T cell repertoires in COVID-19. Whole-study context: Acute and convalescent COVID-19 samples came from the United States, Italy and Spain.

Sequenced by immunoSEQ multiplex PCR; TCRdb stores in-frame clones only, minus some. There are under 200,000 clones in the sample; roughly 80% occur only once, and about 4.8% lies in the top ten. This CDR3 comprises 14 residues. Per germline, CDR1 LNHDA and CDR2 SQIVND (reference sequence). V trimming: 7 bases; J trimming: 2 bases; junction bases outside the gene matches: 6. V gene TRBV19 combines with J gene TRBJ2-3; TRBD2 matches at 7 bases. This clonotype was sampled from a woman aged 30 to 39 with acute or convalescent COVID-19. The material sequenced was peripheral blood. Here the CDR3 reads CASKGLVNTDTQYF. CDR3 coding DNA: TGTGCCAGTAAAGGACTAGTGAACACAGATACGCAGTATTTT.